This is a list of T cell receptor beta chains from one sample in a study of cytomegalovirus exposure and HLA in healthy donors. Method: immunoSEQ multiplex PCR; TCRdb's copy keeps in-frame clones and lacks some. The repertoire holds over 120,000 clones, with roughly 86% as singletons. The sample was PBMCs. The source is a man aged 18 to 30 in good health and CMV-seropositive. Each CDR3 is given with its conserved first and last residue. A D gene is named only where the DNA matches it firmly. The listing skips clone size in some rows; elsewhere it reads once, few, many or a size class.

v_gene	abundance	d_gene	j_gene	CDR3nt	CDR3aa
TRBV5-6	.	.	TRBJ1-1	TGTGCCAGCAGCTTGGGGTACGGGGTGAACACTGAAGCTTTCTTT	CASSLGYGVNTEAFF
TRBV2	.	.	TRBJ2-2	TGTGCCAGCCGACCACTAGCCGGGGAGCTGTTTTTT	CASRPLAGELFF
TRBV19	.	.	TRBJ2-2	TGTGCCACCTCCTGGAGCAAGAACACCGGGGAGCTGTTTTTT	CATSWSKNTGELFF
TRBV5-1	.	TRBD1	TRBJ2-1	TGCGCCAGCAGCTTGTCAAATAGGGACAGGGCCCCTAACAATGAGCAGTTCTTC	CASSLSNRDRAPNNEQFF
TRBV10-3	.	.	TRBJ1-1	TGTGCCATCGGACACGTGAACACTGAAGCTTTCTTT	CAIGHVNTEAFF
TRBV28	few	TRBD1	TRBJ1-5	TGTGCCAGCAGTTGGACAGGCGGCAATCAGCCCCAGCATTTT	CASSWTGGNQPQHF
TRBV4-1	.	.	TRBJ1-5	TGCGCCACAAGGGAGGGCGTCGAGGAGAATCAGCCCCAGCATTTT	CATREGVEENQPQHF
TRBV7-9	.	.	TRBJ2-5	TGTGCCAGCAGCTTAGATCGGTTACAAGAGACCCAGTACTTC	CASSLDRLQETQYF
TRBV6-1	.	TRBD2	TRBJ2-5	TGTGCCAGCAGTGAGGGAAGCGGGGCTCGAGAGACCCAGTACTTC	CASSEGSGARETQYF
TRBV28	.	TRBD2	TRBJ2-2	TGTGCCAGCAGTCCCCTCAATCTAGCGGCAACCACCGGGGAGCTGTTTTTT	CASSPLNLAATTGELFF
TRBV2	.	.	TRBJ2-7	TGTGCCAGCAGTGACCGGGGAGCGGCAGGCTACGAGCAGTACTTC	CASSDRGAAGYEQYF
TRBV7-8	.	.	TRBJ2-1	TGTGCCAGCAGCTTTACACCTTACAATGAGCAGTTCTTC	CASSFTPYNEQFF
TRBV6-1	once	.	TRBJ2-2	TGTGCCACCCGGGAGACAGCGAACACCGGGGAGCTGTTTTTT	CATRETANTGELFF
TRBV23-1	.	.	TRBJ2-7	TGCGCCAGCAGCCGTCTTGAGGGCGAGCAGTACTTC	CASSRLEGEQYF
TRBV30	.	TRBD1	TRBJ1-3	TGTGCCTGGACCGGGCCGGACAGGTTCTCTGGAAACACCATATATTTT	CAWTGPDRFSGNTIYF
TRBV11-2	once	TRBD1	TRBJ2-1	TGTGCCAGCAGTTACTTCGGGACAGGGCTCTACAATGAGCAGTTCTTC	CASSYFGTGLYNEQFF
TRBV10-3	.	TRBD2	TRBJ2-1	TGTGCCATCGGTCAGGCCGGGACTAGCGGGGCAAATGAGCAGTTCTTC	CAIGQAGTSGANEQFF
TRBV6-5	.	.	TRBJ2-5	TGTGCCAGCAGTTACTCCGGTGCCGCTTTAGAGACCCAGTACTTC	CASSYSGAALETQYF
TRBV5-8	.	.	TRBJ2-7	TGTGCCAGCAGCTTGATCGAGGGCCCGGGGCAGTACTTC	CASSLIEGPGQYF
TRBV25-1	.	TRBD1	TRBJ1-2	TGTGCCAGCAGTGAATTTGGGACAGGGGGCGGAGGCTACACCTTC	CASSEFGTGGGGYTF
TRBV7-9	.	.	TRBJ2-2	TGTGCCAGCAGACCGACAGTTGCCGGGGAGCTGTTTTTT	CASRPTVAGELFF
TRBV4-1	.	.	TRBJ2-5	TGCGCCAGCAGCCAAGAGGGGAGGTTTGTAGAGACCCAGTACTTC	CASSQEGRFVETQYF
TRBV5-1	.	.	TRBJ1-2	TGCGCCAGCAGCTTGGACGGATATCCGGGGGGCTACACCTTC	CASSLDGYPGGYTF
TRBV27	.	TRBD1	TRBJ2-2	TGTGCCAGCAGAACTACGGACAGGGGTGCGGGGGAGCTGTTTTTT	CASRTTDRGAGELFF
TRBV27	.	.	TRBJ1-1	TGTGCCAGCAGTTTAAGGGGTTTAGGCACTGAAGCTTTCTTT	CASSLRGLGTEAFF
TRBV11-2	.	.	TRBJ1-5	TGTGCCAGCAGCCCTACAGGAGGGAGCAATCAGCCCCAGCATTTT	CASSPTGGSNQPQHF
TRBV30	.	.	TRBJ1-3	TGTGCCTGGAGTTCCGACAGATACGTTGGAAACACCATATATTTT	CAWSSDRYVGNTIYF
TRBV2	.	.	TRBJ2-7	TGTGCCAGCAGTGAACACTCCTACGAGCAGTACTTC	CASSEHSYEQYF
TRBV9	.	TRBD2	TRBJ2-7	TGTGCCAGCAGCTCAGGGACTACTGGGTCCAACGAGCAGTACTTC	CASSSGTTGSNEQYF
TRBV18	once	.	TRBJ2-1	TGTGCCAGCTCACCACAAATCGGGGGTTCCCCACCGTTCTTC	CASSPQIGGSPPFF
TRBV2	.	.	TRBJ1-2	TGTGCCAGCTTTCCCAGGGTTATAGGTGGCTACACCTTC	CASFPRVIGGYTF
TRBV6-1	once	.	TRBJ1-3	TGTGCCAGTTCCAAGTCCAGGACTGGAAACACCATATATTTT	CASSKSRTGNTIYF
TRBV7-2	.	.	TRBJ1-1	TGTGCCAGCAGTTCACAGGGATTTACGGCTGAAGCTTTCTTT	CASSSQGFTAEAFF
TRBV27	.	TRBD1	TRBJ2-7	TGTGCCAGCAGTCTCGCCGGGACAGGGGGTTACGAGCAGTACTTC	CASSLAGTGGYEQYF
TRBV6-1	.	TRBD1	TRBJ1-3	TGTGCCAGCAGCTCATCGGACAGGCGAGGAAACACCATATATTTT	CASSSSDRRGNTIYF
TRBV30	once	.	TRBJ2-5	TGTGCCTGGAGTGTACGTCTCGGGGAGACCCAGTACTTC	CAWSVRLGETQYF
TRBV7-3	.	TRBD1	TRBJ1-2	TGTGCCAGCAGCTTGACAGGGGCCGGCGGCTACACCTTC	CASSLTGAGGYTF
TRBV28	.	TRBD1	TRBJ1-2	TGTGCCAGTCGGGACAGCCCCAACTATGGCTACACCTTC	CASRDSPNYGYTF
TRBV6-4	.	.	TRBJ2-1	TGTGCCAGCAGTGTAGAGTCCTACAATGAGCAGTTCTTC	CASSVESYNEQFF
TRBV7-2	.	.	TRBJ1-4	TGTGCCAGCAGCTCCGGGACAACTAATGAAAAACTGTTTTTT	CASSSGTTNEKLFF
TRBV19	.	.	TRBJ2-3	TGTGCCAGTAGACCCGAGTCTAGCACAGATACGCAGTATTTT	CASRPESSTDTQYF
TRBV7-9	.	.	TRBJ1-2	TGTGCCAGCAGCTTAAAGGAAGGGGCAAACTATGGCTACACCTTC	CASSLKEGANYGYTF
TRBV28	.	TRBD2	TRBJ2-3	TGTGCCAGCAGTTTTACCCTAGCGGGGGGCACAGATACGCAGTATTTT	CASSFTLAGGTDTQYF
TRBV7-8	.	.	TRBJ2-3	TGTGCCAGCAGCTTAGTGGCACCGGGAGGCACAGATACGCAGTATTTT	CASSLVAPGGTDTQYF
TRBV2	.	.	TRBJ2-7	TGTGCCAGCAGTGAGTCTGCCGGGTTTGAGCAGTACTTC	CASSESAGFEQYF
TRBV15	.	TRBD1	TRBJ1-3	TGTGCCACCAGCAGAGGTAATTCGGGACAGACTGGAAACACCATATATTTT	CATSRGNSGQTGNTIYF
TRBV5-5	.	TRBD1	TRBJ1-2	TGTGCCAGCAGCTGGGACAGGGGCGGCTACACCTTC	CASSWDRGGYTF
TRBV11-2	.	.	TRBJ2-1	TGTGCCAGCAGCCTAGCCGCATCACCGAGCTCCTACAATGAGCAGTTCTTC	CASSLAASPSSYNEQFF
TRBV19	.	.	TRBJ1-3	TGTGCCAGTAGTACTGGGACTACTGGAAACACCATATATTTT	CASSTGTTGNTIYF
TRBV7-6	.	.	TRBJ2-7	TGTGCCAGCAGCTTAGCGAGTGGAGACTCAGCCTACGAGCAGTACTTC	CASSLASGDSAYEQYF
TRBV6-1	.	.	TRBJ1-2	TGTGCCAGCCGAACAGTCAACTATGGCTACACCTTC	CASRTVNYGYTF
TRBV7-9	.	TRBD2	TRBJ2-3	TGTGCCAGCAGCCGATGGGTTAGACTAGCGGACACAGATACGCAGTATTTT	CASSRWVRLADTDTQYF
TRBV28	.	.	TRBJ1-2	TGTGCCAGCAGTCCCCAGGGGAACTATGGCTACACCTTC	CASSPQGNYGYTF
TRBV5-1	.	.	TRBJ1-1	TGCGCCAGCAGCTTGAGGGGCAGGGGTCGGGGCACTGAAGCTTTCTTT	CASSLRGRGRGTEAFF
TRBV2	many	.	TRBJ1-3	TGTGCCAGCAGTTCAGGGTACTCTGGAAACACCATATATTTT	CASSSGYSGNTIYF
TRBV28	.	.	TRBJ1-5	TGTGCCAGCAGTTTACGGGGGGCCTATCAGCCCCAGCATTTT	CASSLRGAYQPQHF
TRBV30	once	.	TRBJ1-4	TGTGCCTGGAGTCCTCCCGGGTGGGCGGGTGAAAAACTGTTTTTT	CAWSPPGWAGEKLFF
TRBV23-1	.	TRBD1	TRBJ1-5	TGCGCCAGCAGTCGTCTTAGCACCCACAGGGGAGGAATAGGAGGCTATCAGCCCCAGCATTTT	CASSRLSTHRGGIGGYQPQHF
TRBV4-1	.	TRBD2	TRBJ2-1	TGCGCCAGCAGCCACTTAGCGGGGTTGGGTATGTATGAGCAGTTCTTC	CASSHLAGLGMYEQFF